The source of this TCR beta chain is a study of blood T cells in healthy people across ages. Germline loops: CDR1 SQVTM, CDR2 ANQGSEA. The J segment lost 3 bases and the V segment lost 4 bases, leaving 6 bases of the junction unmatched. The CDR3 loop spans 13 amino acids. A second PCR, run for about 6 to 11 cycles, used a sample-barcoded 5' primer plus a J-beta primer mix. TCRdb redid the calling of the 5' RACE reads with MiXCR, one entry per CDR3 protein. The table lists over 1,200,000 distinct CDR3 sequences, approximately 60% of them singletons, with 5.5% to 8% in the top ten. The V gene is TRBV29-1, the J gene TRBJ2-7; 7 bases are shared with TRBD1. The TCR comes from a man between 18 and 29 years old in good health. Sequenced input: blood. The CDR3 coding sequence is TGCAGCGTTGCGACAGGGTCCTACTACGAGCAGTACTTC. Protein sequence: CSVATGSYYEQYF.